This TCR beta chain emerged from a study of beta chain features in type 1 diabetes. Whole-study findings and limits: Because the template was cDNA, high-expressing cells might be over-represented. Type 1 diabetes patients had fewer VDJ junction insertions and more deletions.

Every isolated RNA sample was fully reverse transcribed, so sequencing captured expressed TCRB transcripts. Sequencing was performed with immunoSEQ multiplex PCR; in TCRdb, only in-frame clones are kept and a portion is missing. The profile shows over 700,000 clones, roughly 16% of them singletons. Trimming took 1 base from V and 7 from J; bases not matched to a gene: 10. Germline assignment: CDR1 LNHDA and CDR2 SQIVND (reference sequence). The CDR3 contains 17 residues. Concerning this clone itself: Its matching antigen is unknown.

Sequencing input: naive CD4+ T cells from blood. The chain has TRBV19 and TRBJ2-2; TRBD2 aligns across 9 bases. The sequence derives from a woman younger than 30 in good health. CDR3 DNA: TGTGCCAGTAGTATAGGCTTTGCGGGAGGGCCGGACGGGGAGCTGTTTTTT. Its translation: CASSIGFAGGPDGELFF.